The rows below give T cell receptor beta chains drawn from one sample of a study of memory CD4+ T cells and cytomegalovirus serostatus. Data came from immunoSEQ multiplex PCR; TCRdb stores just in-frame clones and leaves some out. Of tens of thousands of clones listed, about 70% are singletons. The sequenced sample was memory CD4+ T cells from blood. These receptors all stem from an adult in good health and CMV-seropositive. CDR3s include the opening cysteine and the closing phenylalanine or tryptophan. A D gene is named only where the DNA matches it firmly. Not every row has a clone size; where given, it reads once, few, many or a size class.

D	V	size	J	DNA	CDR3
TRBD2	TRBV5-1	-	TRBJ2-2	TGCGCCAGCAGGGAAGCGGGAGGACCCACCGGGGAGCTGTTTTTT	CASREAGGPTGELFF
TRBD2	TRBV11-2	-	TRBJ2-1	TGTGCCAGCAGCCAAACTAGGACTAGCGGGATCACTGAGCAGTTCTTC	CASSQTRTSGITEQFF
-	TRBV18	-	TRBJ1-2	TGTGCCAGCTCACCGGGAAGCGGCCGGGTTTTGTATGGCTACACCTTC	CASSPGSGRVLYGYTF
TRBD2	TRBV2	-	TRBJ2-1	TGTGCCAATACCGGGACTAGCATTGTGAATGAGCAGTTCTTC	CANTGTSIVNEQFF
-	TRBV19	-	TRBJ1-1	TGTGCCAGTAGTATAGATAATGGGGGCACTGAAGCTTTCTTT	CASSIDNGGTEAFF
-	TRBV7-3	few	TRBJ1-2	TGTGCCAGCAGCTCTACTGCATCCTTAGGAAGCTATGGCTACACCTTC	CASSSTASLGSYGYTF
-	TRBV7-9	-	TRBJ1-5	TGTGCCAGCAGCTTTCTGGACGGCAATCAGCCCCAGCATTTT	CASSFLDGNQPQHF
TRBD2	TRBV29-1	-	TRBJ2-1	TGCAGCGTCGAAGGACTAGCGGGAGGGCGAGATGAGCAGTTCTTC	CSVEGLAGGRDEQFF
TRBD1	TRBV29-1	few	TRBJ1-1	TGCAGCGTTGACAGGGGGCGGTTCACCACTGAAGCTTTCTTT	CSVDRGRFTTEAFF
-	TRBV5-6	-	TRBJ2-3	TGTGCCAGCAGCTTTTACGGGGGAGATACGCAGTATTTT	CASSFYGGDTQYF
-	TRBV7-6	-	TRBJ1-5	TGTGCCAGCAGCTTACAGTCAGGGTTCAATCAGCCCCAGCATTTT	CASSLQSGFNQPQHF
-	TRBV27	few	TRBJ2-1	TGTGCCAGCAGTTTTCTCAGGTCGGGGGTCGGGAATGAGCAGTTCTTC	CASSFLRSGVGNEQFF
-	TRBV29-1	-	TRBJ1-2	TGCAGCGGCGGCCGGGACACGGAGGGCTACACCTTC	CSGGRDTEGYTF
-	TRBV6-1	few	TRBJ1-5	TGTGCCAGCAGCCCAGGAGGCAATCAGCCCCAGCATTTT	CASSPGGNQPQHF
-	TRBV5-1	-	TRBJ1-2	TGCGCCAGCAAAGACGGGGACTATGGCTACACCTTC	CASKDGDYGYTF
-	TRBV30	-	TRBJ1-3	TGTGCCTGGGACCCAGGGCTCGGAAACACCATATATTTT	CAWDPGLGNTIYF
TRBD2	TRBV28	-	TRBJ2-5	TGTGCCAGCACCGAAGCGGGAGCACCAGAGACCCAGTACTTC	CASTEAGAPETQYF
-	TRBV7-6	-	TRBJ2-7	TGTGCCAGCAGCGGGGACCCGGAGGGCTCCTACGAGCAGTACTTC	CASSGDPEGSYEQYF
TRBD1	TRBV19	medium-sized	TRBJ2-2	TGTGCCAGTAGTAGACAGGGGGTCTCCCCGAACACCGGGGAGCTGTTTTTT	CASSRQGVSPNTGELFF
-	TRBV10-2	-	TRBJ1-2	TGCGCCAGCAGTGAACAGGGTGTCTATGGCTACACCTTC	CASSEQGVYGYTF
-	TRBV18	-	TRBJ1-3	TGTGCCAGCTCACCAGCCCAGTTACTGGACAGAGCTGGAAACACCATATATTTT	CASSPAQLLDRAGNTIYF
-	TRBV11-3	-	TRBJ2-3	TGTGCCAGCAGCAACCCGACCCCGGGTAGCTCGGATACGCAGTATTTT	CASSNPTPGSSDTQYF
-	TRBV7-9	-	TRBJ2-5	TGTGCCAGCAGCTTAGTGGGAGGAGAGACCCAGTACTTC	CASSLVGGETQYF
-	TRBV6-1	-	TRBJ1-4	TGTGCCAGCAGTGCACTAGGGGGGAGCCCCGCAACTAATGAAAAACTGTTTTTT	CASSALGGSPATNEKLFF
TRBD2	TRBV28	-	TRBJ2-1	TGTGCCAGCAGTTGGGGTCGGCTTTTAGCGGGAATAGGCCATGAGCAGTTCTTC	CASSWGRLLAGIGHEQFF
-	TRBV5-1	few	TRBJ2-3	TGCGCCAGCAGCGCGTGGTCCACAGATACGCAGTATTTT	CASSAWSTDTQYF
-	TRBV7-8	-	TRBJ2-7	TGTGCCAGCAGCTTAAGGTTCTACGAGCAGTACTTC	CASSLRFYEQYF
TRBD2	TRBV5-1	medium-sized	TRBJ2-2	TGCGCCAGCAGCTCCGGACTAGCGGGAGCGCTCGGGGAGCTGTTTTTT	CASSSGLAGALGELFF
-	TRBV10-3	-	TRBJ1-1	TGTGCCATCAGGGGAACAGGGCTTTCCGGGGAAGCTTTCTTT	CAIRGTGLSGEAFF
-	TRBV30	-	TRBJ1-1	TGTGCCTGGAGTGTGCGCCCAGACGCACAAGCTTTCTTT	CAWSVRPDAQAFF
-	TRBV7-6	once	TRBJ2-3	TGTGCCAGCAGCCCCGTCGGGGTTCCCTTTGGCACAGATACGCAGTATTTT	CASSPVGVPFGTDTQYF
-	TRBV28	-	TRBJ2-7	TGTGCCAGCAGTACAGGGTTCTACGAGCAGTACTTC	CASSTGFYEQYF
-	TRBV10-1	-	TRBJ2-3	TGCGCCACCCCAGGGGCTGGAGAGGGGGGTACGCAGTATTTT	CATPGAGEGGTQYF
-	TRBV14	once	TRBJ1-3	TGTGCCAGCAGCGACCGGAGGGCTGGAAACACCATATATTTT	CASSDRRAGNTIYF
-	TRBV28	-	TRBJ1-2	TGTGCCAGCAGTGGACACGACTATAACTATGGCTACACCTTC	CASSGHDYNYGYTF
-	TRBV5-8	few	TRBJ1-2	TGTGCCAGCAGCCCCGGGAGGGGCTACACCTTC	CASSPGRGYTF
TRBD1	TRBV6-6	-	TRBJ1-2	TGTGCCAGCTCACAGGGGTGGAATGGCTACACCTTC	CASSQGWNGYTF
-	TRBV13	-	TRBJ2-3	TGTGCCAGCAGCTCCCGCGGGGCTAGGCAGACAGATACGCAGTATTTT	CASSSRGARQTDTQYF
-	TRBV7-2	-	TRBJ2-7	TGTGCCAGCAGCTTAATCGGAACAGGACACGGGTTATACGAGCAGTACTTC	CASSLIGTGHGLYEQYF
-	TRBV5-1	once	TRBJ2-7	TGCGCCAGCAGCTTGGCCCTGGGTGCTGGGCAGTACTTC	CASSLALGAGQYF
-	TRBV29-1	-	TRBJ1-1	TGCAGCGGGGATGGGACATTTAACACTGAAGCTTTCTTT	CSGDGTFNTEAFF
-	TRBV30	-	TRBJ1-2	TGTGCCTGGAGTGATGCAGGGCGAGGCTACACCTTC	CAWSDAGRGYTF
-	TRBV29-1	-	TRBJ2-5	TGCAGCGTTAGGGCCAGCGGAGAGACCCAGTACTTC	CSVRASGETQYF
TRBD1	TRBV6-1	-	TRBJ1-1	TGTGCCAGCAGCGACAGGGATAGGGCTGAAGCTTTCTTT	CASSDRDRAEAFF
-	TRBV7-9	-	TRBJ1-4	TGTGCCAGCAGCTTAGGATGGTCCAAACTGTTTTTT	CASSLGWSKLFF
TRBD2	TRBV18	-	TRBJ2-4	TGTGCCAGCTCACCCGACGCGTCCGGGACTAGCGGAAACATTCAGTACTTC	CASSPDASGTSGNIQYF
-	TRBV7-2	-	TRBJ2-2	TGTGCCAGCAGCTCAAGGATATTGGGGGGTTTATCCGGGGAGCTGTTTTTT	CASSSRILGGLSGELFF
-	TRBV5-1	-	TRBJ1-3	TGCGCCAGCAGCTTGGCCCTCACAGCTTCCCAGGAGGGAAACACCATATATTTT	CASSLALTASQEGNTIYF
TRBD1	TRBV18	-	TRBJ2-3	TGTGCCAGCTCTCTGTATACAGGGGGCGCAGATACGCAGTATTTT	CASSLYTGGADTQYF
-	TRBV28	-	TRBJ2-7	TGTGCCAGCAACTTCGCGGGGGAGCAGTACTTC	CASNFAGEQYF
-	TRBV5-4	few	TRBJ1-1	TGTGCCAGCAGCTTAGGGATGAACACTGAAGCTTTCTTT	CASSLGMNTEAFF
-	TRBV7-7	-	TRBJ2-1	TGTGCCAGCAGCAGCAGGCCGAGGGGCGCCCACGGGAATGAGCAGTTCTTC	CASSSRPRGAHGNEQFF